This T cell receptor beta chain derives from a study of Ad26.COV2.S vaccination and SARS-CoV-2 variants. Study in general: In the COV1001 trial, the donor was in the Ad26.COV2.S arm.

The V end lost 4 bases, the J end lost 8 bases, and 8 bases lay between the germline ends. Germline assignment: CDR1 MNHEY and CDR2 SVGEGT. The length of the CDR3 is 12 residues. Treatment of the sample: 15 to 20 received Ad26.COV2.S at low or high dose, single or two shots; about five received placebo; per-sample allocation not given. Samples analyzed were those drawn on day 63 after the first vaccine or placebo injection. Measured with immunoSEQ multiplex PCR; TCRdb has only the in-frame clones, and not every one. The sample carries 380,000 or so clones, approximately 86% recorded once. This specimen was peripheral blood, taken in a trial of Ad26.COV2.S vaccine versus placebo. The TCR originated in a person aged 18-60 years who received the Ad26.COV2.S COVID-19 vaccine or a placebo. The chain couples TRBV6-2 or TRBV6-3 to TRBJ1-4; D unclear. The CDR3 coding sequence is TGTGCCAGCAGTTCCGTTCCAGAAAAACTGTTTTTT. This translates into CASSSVPEKLFF.